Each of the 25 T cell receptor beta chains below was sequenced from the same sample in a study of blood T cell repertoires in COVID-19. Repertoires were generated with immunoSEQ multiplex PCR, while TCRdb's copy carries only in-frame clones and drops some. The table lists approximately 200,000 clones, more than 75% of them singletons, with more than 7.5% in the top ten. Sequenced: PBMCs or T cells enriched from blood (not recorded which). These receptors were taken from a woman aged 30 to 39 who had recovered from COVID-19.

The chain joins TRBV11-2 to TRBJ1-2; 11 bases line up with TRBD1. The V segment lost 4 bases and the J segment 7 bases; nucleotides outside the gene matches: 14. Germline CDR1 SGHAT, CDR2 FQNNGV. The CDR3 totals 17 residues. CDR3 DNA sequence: TGTGCCAGCAGCTCAACCATCCCCGCCGGACAGGGGGCTGGCTACACCTTC. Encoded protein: CASSSTIPAGQGAGYTF.

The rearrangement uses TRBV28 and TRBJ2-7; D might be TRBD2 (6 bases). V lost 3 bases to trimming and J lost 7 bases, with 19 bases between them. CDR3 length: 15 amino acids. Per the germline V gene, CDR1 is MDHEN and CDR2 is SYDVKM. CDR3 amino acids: CASSFYGTSKVEQYF. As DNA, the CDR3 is TGTGCCAGCAGTTTTTACGGGACTTCCAAAGTGGAGCAGTACTTC.

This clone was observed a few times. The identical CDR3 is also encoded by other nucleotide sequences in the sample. The CDR3 protein is CASSIKGGLYNEQFF. The CDR3 DNA reads TGTGCCAGTAGTATCAAGGGCGGGCTCTACAATGAGCAGTTCTTC. The rearrangement uses TRBV19 and TRBJ2-1, with a tentative D call TRBD2 (5 bases). The CDR3 loop spans 15 amino acids. The germline V and J ends were trimmed by 3 bases and 3 bases, with 12 bases remaining between them. CDR1 LNHDA and CDR2 SQIVND come from the germline V gene (reference sequence).

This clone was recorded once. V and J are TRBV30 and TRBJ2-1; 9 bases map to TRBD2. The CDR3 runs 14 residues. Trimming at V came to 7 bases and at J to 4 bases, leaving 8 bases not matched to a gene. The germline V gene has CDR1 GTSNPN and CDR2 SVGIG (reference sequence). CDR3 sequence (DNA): TGTGCCTACGATTCTAGCGGGATGTACAATGAGCAGTTCTTC. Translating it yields CAYDSSGMYNEQFF. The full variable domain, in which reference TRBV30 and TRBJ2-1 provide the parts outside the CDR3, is SQTIHQWPATLVQPVGSPLSLECTVEGTSNPNLYWYRQAAGRGLQLLFYSVGIGQISSEVPQNLSASRPQDRQFILSSKKLLLSDSGFYLCAYDSSGMYNEQFFGPGTRLTVL.

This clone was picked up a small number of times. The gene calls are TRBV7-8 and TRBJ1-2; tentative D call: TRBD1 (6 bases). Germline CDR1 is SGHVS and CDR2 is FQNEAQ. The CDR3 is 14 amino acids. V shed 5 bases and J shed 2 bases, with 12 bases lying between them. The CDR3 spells CASSQRTVNYGYTF. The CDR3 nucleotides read TGTGCCAGCAGCCAGCGGACAGTCAACTATGGCTACACCTTC.

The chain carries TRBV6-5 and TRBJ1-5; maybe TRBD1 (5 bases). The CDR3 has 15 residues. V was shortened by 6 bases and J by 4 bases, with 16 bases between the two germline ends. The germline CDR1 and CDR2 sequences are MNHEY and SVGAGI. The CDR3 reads CASSVIRVRNQPQHF. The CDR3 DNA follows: TGTGCCAGCAGCGTAATCAGGGTGAGGAATCAGCCCCAGCATTTT.

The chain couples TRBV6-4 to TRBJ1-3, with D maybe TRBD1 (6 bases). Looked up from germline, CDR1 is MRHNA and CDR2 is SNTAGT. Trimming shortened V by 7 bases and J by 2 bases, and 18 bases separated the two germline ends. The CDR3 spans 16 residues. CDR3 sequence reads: CASTSTGFLTGNTIYF. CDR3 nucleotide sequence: TGTGCCAGCACCAGTACAGGGTTCCTTACTGGAAACACCATATATTTT.

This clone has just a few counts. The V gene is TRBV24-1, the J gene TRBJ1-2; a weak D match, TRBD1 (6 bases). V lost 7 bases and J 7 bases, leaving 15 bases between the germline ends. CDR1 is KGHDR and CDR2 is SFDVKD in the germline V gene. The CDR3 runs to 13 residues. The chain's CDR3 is CATSPRGGAGYTF. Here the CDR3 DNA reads TGTGCCACCAGCCCACGGGGGGGGGCTGGCTACACCTTC.

DNA for the CDR3: TGCAGCGTTTTCAGCTCCTACGAGCAGTACTTC. Translated, it gives CSVFSSYEQYF. V and J are TRBV29-1 and TRBJ2-7; D is ambiguous. The CDR3 has 11 residues. Trimming took 5 bases from V and 0 from J, leaving 5 bases between them. From germline, CDR1 is SQVTM and CDR2 ANQGSEA.

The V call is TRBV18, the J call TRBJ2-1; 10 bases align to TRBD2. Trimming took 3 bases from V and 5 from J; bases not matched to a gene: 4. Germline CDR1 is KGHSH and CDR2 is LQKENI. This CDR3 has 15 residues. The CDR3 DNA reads TGTGCCAGCTCACCCGTGCTAGCGGGAGACAATGAGCAGTTCTTC. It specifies CASSPVLAGDNEQFF.

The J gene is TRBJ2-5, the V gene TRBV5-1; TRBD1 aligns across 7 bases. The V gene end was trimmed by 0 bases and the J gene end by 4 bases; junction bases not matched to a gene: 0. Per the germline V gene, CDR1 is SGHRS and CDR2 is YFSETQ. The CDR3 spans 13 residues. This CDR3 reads CASSLDRGETQYF. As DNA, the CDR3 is TGCGCCAGCAGCTTGGACAGGGGAGAGACCCAGTACTTC.

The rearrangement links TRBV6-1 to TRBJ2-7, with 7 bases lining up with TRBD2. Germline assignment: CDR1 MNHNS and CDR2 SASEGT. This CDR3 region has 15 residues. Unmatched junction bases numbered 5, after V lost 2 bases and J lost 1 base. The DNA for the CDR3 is TGTGCCAGCAGTGAATGGGGGGAGGGGTCCTACGAGCAGTACTTC. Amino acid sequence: CASSEWGEGSYEQYF.

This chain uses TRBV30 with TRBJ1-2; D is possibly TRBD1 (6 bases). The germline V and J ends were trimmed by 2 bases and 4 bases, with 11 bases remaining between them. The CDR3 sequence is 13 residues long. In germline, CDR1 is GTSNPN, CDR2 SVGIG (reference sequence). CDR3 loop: CAWSKTGSYGYTF. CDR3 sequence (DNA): TGTGCCTGGAGTAAAACAGGGTCCTATGGCTACACCTTC.

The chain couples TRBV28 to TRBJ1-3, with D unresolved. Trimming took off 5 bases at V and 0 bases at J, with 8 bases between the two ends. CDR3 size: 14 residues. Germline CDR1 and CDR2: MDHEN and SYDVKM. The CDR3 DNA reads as TGTGCCAGCAGTCCCCAAGCCTCTGGAAACACCATATATTTT. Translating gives CASSPQASGNTIYF.

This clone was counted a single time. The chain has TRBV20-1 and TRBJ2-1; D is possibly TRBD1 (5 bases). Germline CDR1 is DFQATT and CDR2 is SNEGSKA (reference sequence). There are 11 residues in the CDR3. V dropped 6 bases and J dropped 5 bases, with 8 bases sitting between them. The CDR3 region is CSAKGNNEQFF. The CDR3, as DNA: TGCAGTGCCAAGGGGAACAATGAGCAGTTCTTC.

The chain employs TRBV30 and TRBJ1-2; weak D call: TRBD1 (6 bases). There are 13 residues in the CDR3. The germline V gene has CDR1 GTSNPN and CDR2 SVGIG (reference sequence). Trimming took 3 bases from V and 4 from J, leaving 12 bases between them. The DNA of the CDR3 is TGTGCCTGGAGCGCAACAGGGATCTATGGCTACACCTTC. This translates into CAWSATGIYGYTF.

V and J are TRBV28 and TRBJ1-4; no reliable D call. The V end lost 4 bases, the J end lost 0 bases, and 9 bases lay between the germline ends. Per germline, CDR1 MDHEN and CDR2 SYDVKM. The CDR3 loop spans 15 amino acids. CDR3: CASSSGRATNEKLFF. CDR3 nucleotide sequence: TGTGCCAGCAGTTCCGGGAGGGCAACTAATGAAAAACTGTTTTTT.

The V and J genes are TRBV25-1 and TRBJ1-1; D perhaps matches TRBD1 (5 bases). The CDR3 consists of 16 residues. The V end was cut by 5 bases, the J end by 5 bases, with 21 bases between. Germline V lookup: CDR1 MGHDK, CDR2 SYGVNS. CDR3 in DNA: TGTGCCAGCAGTAGGGCCTTCGGGGTGGGGGGGACTGAAGCTTTCTTT. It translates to CASSRAFGVGGTEAFF.

CDR3 region: CASSPGGTTTNEKLFF. CDR3 sequence (DNA): TGTGCCAGCAGCCCAGGGGGTACTACAACTAATGAAAAACTGTTTTTT. This chain connects TRBV7-9 to TRBJ1-4, with 7 bases lining up with TRBD1. This CDR3 contains 16 residues. The ends lost 5 bases at V and 0 bases at J; junction bases unmatched: 6. The V gene's germline CDR1 is SEHNR and CDR2 FQNEAQ (reference sequence).

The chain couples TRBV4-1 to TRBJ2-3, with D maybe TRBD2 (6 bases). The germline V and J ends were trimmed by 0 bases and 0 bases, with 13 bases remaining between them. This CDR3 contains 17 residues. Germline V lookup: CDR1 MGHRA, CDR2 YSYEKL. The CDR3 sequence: CASSQDRRGPSTDTQYF. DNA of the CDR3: TGCGCCAGCAGCCAAGATCGGAGGGGACCTAGCACAGATACGCAGTATTTT.

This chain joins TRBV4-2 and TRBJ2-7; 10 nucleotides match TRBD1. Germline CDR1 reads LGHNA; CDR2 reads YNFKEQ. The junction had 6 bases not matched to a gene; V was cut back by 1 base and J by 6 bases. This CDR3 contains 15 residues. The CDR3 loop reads CASSQVGTGVGEQYF. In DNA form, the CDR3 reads TGTGCCAGCAGCCAAGTTGGGACAGGGGTTGGCGAGCAGTACTTC.

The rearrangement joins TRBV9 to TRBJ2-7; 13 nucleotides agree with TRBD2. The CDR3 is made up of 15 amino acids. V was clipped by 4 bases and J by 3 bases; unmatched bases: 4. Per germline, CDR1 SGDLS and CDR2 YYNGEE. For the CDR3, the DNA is TGTGCCAGCAGCCCGGGACTAGCGGGGAACTACGAGCAGTACTTC. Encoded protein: CASSPGLAGNYEQYF. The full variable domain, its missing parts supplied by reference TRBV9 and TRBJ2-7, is DSGVTQTPKHLITATGQRVTLRCSPRSGDLSVYWYQQSLDQGLQFLIQYYNGEERAKGNILERFSAQQFPDLHSELNLSSLELGDSALYFCASSPGLAGNYEQYFGPGTRLTVT.

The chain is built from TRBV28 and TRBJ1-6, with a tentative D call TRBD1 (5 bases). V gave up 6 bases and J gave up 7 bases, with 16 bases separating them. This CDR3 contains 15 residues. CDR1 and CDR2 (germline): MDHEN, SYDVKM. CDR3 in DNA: TGTGCCAGCAGACCCTATGGGGCCGGGAATTCACCCCTCCACTTT. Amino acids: CASRPYGAGNSPLHF. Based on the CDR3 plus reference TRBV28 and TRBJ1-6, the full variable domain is DVKVTQSSRYLVKRTGEKVFLECVQDMDHENMFWYRQDPGLGLRLIYFSYDVKMKEKGDIPEGYSVSREKKERFSLILESASTNQTSMYLCASRPYGAGNSPLHFGNGTRLTVT.

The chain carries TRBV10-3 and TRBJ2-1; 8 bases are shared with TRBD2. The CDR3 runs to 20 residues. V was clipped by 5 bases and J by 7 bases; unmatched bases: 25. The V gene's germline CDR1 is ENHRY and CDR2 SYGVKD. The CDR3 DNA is TGTGCCATCAGTCACCTGACTAGCGCGAGGTCCGGGCGTTCGGGGAATGAGCAGTTCTTC. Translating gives CAISHLTSARSGRSGNEQFF.

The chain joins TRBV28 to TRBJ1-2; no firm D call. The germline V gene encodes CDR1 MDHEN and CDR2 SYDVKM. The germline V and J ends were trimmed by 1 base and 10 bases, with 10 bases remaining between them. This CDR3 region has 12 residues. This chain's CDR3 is CASSLFGGNYTF. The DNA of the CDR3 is TGTGCCAGCAGTTTATTTGGCGGTAACTACACCTTC.